This T cell receptor (beta chain) was sequenced in a study of early T cells in non-severe SARS-CoV-2 infection. One entry per CDR3 protein, called by TCRdb with MiXCR from the 5' RACE reads. The sample lists about 64,000 distinct CDR3 sequences, 20% occurring once. The length of the CDR3 is 14 residues. The germline CDR1 and CDR2 sequences are SEHNR and FQNEAQ (reference sequence). Trimming took 5 bases from V and 3 from J, leaving 13 bases between them. This chain connects TRBV7-9 to TRBJ1-1, with TRBD1 as a possible D gene (6 bases). The receptor was isolated from an adult who was a healthcare worker with PCR-confirmed SARS-CoV-2 infection or an uninfected control (not recorded which). Sequences were derived from whole blood, sampled at baseline. The DNA of the CDR3 is TGTGCCAGCAGCCACGGGGGGCGGGACACTGAAGCTTTCTTT. As protein: CASSHGGRDTEAFF.